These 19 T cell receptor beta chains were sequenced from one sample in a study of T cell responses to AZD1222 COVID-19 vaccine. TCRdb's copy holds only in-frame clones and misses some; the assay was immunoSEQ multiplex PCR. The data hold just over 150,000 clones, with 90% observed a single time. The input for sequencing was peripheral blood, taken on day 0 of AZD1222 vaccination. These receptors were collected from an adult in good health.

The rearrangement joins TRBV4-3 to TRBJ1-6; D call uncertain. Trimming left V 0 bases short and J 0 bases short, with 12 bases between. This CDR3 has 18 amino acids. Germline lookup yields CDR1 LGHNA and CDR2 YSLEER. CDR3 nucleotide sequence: TGCGCCAGCAGCCAAGATCTAGCGGGGAACTCCTATAATTCACCCCTCCACTTT. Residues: CASSQDLAGNSYNSPLHF.

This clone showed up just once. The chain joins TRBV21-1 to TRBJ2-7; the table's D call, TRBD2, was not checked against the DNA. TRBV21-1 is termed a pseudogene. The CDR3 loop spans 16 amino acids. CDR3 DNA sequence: TGTGCCAGCAGCAGCGCGACTAGCGGGAGTTACTCCGAGCAGTACTTC. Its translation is CASSSATSGSYSEQYF.

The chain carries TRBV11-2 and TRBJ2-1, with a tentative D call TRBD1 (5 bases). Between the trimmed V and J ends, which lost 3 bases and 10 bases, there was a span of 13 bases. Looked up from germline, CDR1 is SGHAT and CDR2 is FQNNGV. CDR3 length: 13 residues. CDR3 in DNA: TGTGCCAGCAGCTTTGAGCCCCACAGGGAGCAGTTCTTC. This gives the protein CASSFEPHREQFF.

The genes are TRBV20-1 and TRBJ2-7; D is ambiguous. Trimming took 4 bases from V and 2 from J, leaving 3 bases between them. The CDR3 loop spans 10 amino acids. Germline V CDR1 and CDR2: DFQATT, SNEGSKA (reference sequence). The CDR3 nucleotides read TGCAGTGCTATACCCTACGAGCAGTACTTC. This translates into CSAIPYEQYF.

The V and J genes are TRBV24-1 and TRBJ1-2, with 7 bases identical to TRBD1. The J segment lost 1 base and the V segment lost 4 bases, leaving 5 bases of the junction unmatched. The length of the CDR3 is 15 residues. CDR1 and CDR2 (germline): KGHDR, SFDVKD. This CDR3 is CATSEGTEVNYGYTF. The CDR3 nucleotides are TGTGCCACCAGTGAGGGGACAGAGGTTAACTATGGCTACACCTTC.

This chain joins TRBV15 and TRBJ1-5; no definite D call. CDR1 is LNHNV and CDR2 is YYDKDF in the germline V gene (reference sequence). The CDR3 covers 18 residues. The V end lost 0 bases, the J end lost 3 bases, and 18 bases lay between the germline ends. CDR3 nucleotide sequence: TGTGCCACCAGCAGAGATTGGCTGACGAACACCTTCAATCAGCCCCAGCATTTT. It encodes CATSRDWLTNTFNQPQHF.

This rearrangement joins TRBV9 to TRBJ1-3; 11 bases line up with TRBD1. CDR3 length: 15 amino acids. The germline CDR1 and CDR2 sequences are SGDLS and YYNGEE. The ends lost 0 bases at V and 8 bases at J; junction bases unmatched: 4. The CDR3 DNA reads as TGTGCCAGCAGCGTAGCTGGGACAGGGGGTGACACCATATATTTT. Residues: CASSVAGTGGDTIYF.

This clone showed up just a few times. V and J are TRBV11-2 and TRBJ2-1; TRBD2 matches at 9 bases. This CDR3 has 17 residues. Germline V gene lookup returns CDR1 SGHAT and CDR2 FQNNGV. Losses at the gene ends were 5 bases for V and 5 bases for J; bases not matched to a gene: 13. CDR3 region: CASSILSSGTSHNEQFF. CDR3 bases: TGTGCCAGCAGCATATTATCGTCCGGGACTAGCCACAATGAGCAGTTCTTC.

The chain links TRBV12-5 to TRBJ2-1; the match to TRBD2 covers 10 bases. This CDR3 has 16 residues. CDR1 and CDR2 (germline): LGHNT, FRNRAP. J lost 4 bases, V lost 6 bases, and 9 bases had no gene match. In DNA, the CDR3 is TGTGCTAGTGGGCCGTCCGGGACTAGCGCTTACAATGAGCAGTTCTTC. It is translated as CASGPSGTSAYNEQFF.

The CDR3 coding sequence is TGCGCCAGCAGCCAAGATGTTACGACGGGGACCGGGGAGCTGTTTTTT. This gives the protein CASSQDVTTGTGELFF. The chain combines TRBV4-3 with TRBJ2-2; D might be TRBD2 (5 bases). The CDR3 is 16 residues long. Trimming took off 0 bases at V and 5 bases at J, with 13 bases between the two ends. Germline V gene sequence: CDR1 LGHNA, CDR2 YSLEER.

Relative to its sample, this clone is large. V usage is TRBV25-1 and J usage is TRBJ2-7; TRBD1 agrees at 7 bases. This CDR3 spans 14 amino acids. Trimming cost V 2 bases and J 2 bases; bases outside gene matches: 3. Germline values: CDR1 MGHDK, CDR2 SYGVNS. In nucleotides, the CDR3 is TGTGCCAGCAGTGAAGGGGACAGTACCTACGAGCAGTACTTC. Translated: CASSEGDSTYEQYF.

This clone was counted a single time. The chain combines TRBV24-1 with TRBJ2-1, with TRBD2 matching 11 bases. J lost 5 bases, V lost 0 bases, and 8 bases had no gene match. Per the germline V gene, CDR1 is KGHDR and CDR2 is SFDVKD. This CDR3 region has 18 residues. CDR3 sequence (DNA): TGTGCCACCAGTGATTTGCGTGGGGGACTAGCGGCCAACAATGAGCAGTTCTTC. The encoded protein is CATSDLRGGLAANNEQFF.

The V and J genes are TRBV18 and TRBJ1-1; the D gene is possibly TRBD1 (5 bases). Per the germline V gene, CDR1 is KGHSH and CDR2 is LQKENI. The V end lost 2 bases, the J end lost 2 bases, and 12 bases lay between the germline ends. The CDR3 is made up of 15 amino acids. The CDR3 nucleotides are TGTGCCAGCTCACCATATGACAGTTATAACACTGAAGCTTTCTTT. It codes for CASSPYDSYNTEAFF.

CDR3: CASSAYTGGETQYF. In nucleotides, the CDR3 is TGTGCCAGTTCAGCGTATACGGGGGGTGAGACCCAGTACTTC. This chain joins TRBV9 and TRBJ2-5; 7 bases are shared with TRBD2. After removal of 8 bases from V and 5 bases from J, the junction contained 12 bases not matched to a gene. The CDR3 is made up of 14 amino acids. Per germline, CDR1 SGDLS and CDR2 YYNGEE.

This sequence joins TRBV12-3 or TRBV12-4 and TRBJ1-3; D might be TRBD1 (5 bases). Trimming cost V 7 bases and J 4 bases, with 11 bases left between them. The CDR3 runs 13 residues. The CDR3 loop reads CASTQRGGNTIYF. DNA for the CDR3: TGTGCCAGCACTCAACGGGGGGGAAACACCATATATTTT.

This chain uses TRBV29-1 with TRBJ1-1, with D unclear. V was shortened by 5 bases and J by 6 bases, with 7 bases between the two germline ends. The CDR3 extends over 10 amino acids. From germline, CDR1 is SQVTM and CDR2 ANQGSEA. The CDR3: CSVSGSEAFF. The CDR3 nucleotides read TGCAGCGTTAGTGGCTCTGAAGCTTTCTTT. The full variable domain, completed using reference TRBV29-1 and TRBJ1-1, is SAVISQKPSRDICQRGTSLTIQCQVDSQVTMMFWYRQQPGQSLTLIATANQGSEATYESGFVIDKFPISRPNLTFSTLTVSNMSPEDSSIYLCSVSGSEAFFGQGTRLTVV.

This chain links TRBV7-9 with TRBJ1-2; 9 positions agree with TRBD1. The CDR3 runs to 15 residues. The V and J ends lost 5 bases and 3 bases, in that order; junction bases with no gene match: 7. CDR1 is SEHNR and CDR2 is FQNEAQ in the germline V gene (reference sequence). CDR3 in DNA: TGTGCCAGCAGCCGAAACAGGGGGCCAGACTATGGCTACACCTTC. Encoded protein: CASSRNRGPDYGYTF.

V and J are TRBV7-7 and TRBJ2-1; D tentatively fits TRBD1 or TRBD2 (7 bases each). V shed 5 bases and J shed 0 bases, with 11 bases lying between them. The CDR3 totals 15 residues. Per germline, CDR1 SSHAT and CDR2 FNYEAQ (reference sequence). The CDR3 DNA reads TGTGCCAGCAGCCCAGGGGGGGGCTCCTACAATGAGCAGTTCTTC. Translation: CASSPGGGSYNEQFF.

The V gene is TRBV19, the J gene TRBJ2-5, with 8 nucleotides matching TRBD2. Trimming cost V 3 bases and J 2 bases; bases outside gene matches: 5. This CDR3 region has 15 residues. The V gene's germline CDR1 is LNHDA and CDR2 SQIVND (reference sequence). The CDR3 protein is CASSIRASGQETQYF. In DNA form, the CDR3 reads TGTGCCAGTAGTATTAGGGCTAGCGGGCAAGAGACCCAGTACTTC.